This TCR beta chain was identified in a study of blood T cells in healthy people across ages. With respect to this clonotype: Its antigen is not identified.

Isolation yielded PBMCs, at least 7 million per sample, in every case. General study results and limits: When set beside aged donors, long-lived donors presented more naive CD4+ cells and higher diversity. The lack of PBMC sorting stopped any conclusive naive versus antigen-experienced comparison. Among T cells, TCR beta diversity per million cells dropped roughly linearly as age rose.

A second PCR of about 7 to 12 cycles used a sample-barcoded 5' primer and a J-beta primer mix. Using its own MiXCR run on the 5' RACE reads, TCRdb lists one record per CDR3 protein. Of about 1.5 million distinct CDR3 sequences in the sample, about 45% are singletons; the top ten hold under 5%. Input material: blood. The receptor's source is a woman under 30 in good health.

The chain's CDR3 is CASSLGGLVSGQYF. The CDR3 coding sequence is TGTGCCAGCAGCTTGGGCGGACTCGTAAGCGGGCAGTACTTC. The chain employs TRBV5-6 and TRBJ2-7, with D perhaps TRBD2 (5 bases). The V gene's germline CDR1 is SGHDT and CDR2 YYEEEE. The CDR3 is 14 amino acids. Trimming took off 0 bases at V and 9 bases at J, with 16 bases between the two ends.